Sequencing of this TCR beta chain was carried out in a study of neurological immune-mediated disorders. Findings and limits, study-wide: None of the CDR3 amino acid sequences in expanded clones turned up in more than one subject, which points to private repertoires in all groups.

The team produced cDNA through 5'RACE using 10-nucleotide random UMIs. Each CDR3 protein is one row after TCRdb ran MiXCR on the 5' RACE reads. The sample lists around 69,000 distinct CDR3 sequences, 10% seen once, with approximately 9.5% in the top ten. The time point: longitudinal time-point 1 (baseline). This CDR3 is 13 amino acids long. The V gene end was trimmed by 5 bases and the J gene end by 6 bases; junction bases not matched to a gene: 4. Per germline, CDR1 SGHTA and CDR2 FQGTGA. This clonotype was counted at least ten times. Its antigen remains unidentified. The V gene is TRBV7-3, the J gene TRBJ1-5; 7 bases map to TRBD1. What was sequenced was PBMCs. The source is a man aged 30-40 years in good health. CDR3 bases: TGTGCCAGCAGCCAGGGGGAAAGTCAGCCCCAGCATTTT. Translating it yields CASSQGESQPQHF.